Presented here are 26 T cell receptor beta chains from one specimen sequenced in a study of CD8 T cells in ankylosing spondylitis. General study points: What appeared characteristic of ankylosing spondylitis blood was a TCR beta motif of 7 or 8 highly homologous variants.

MiXCR, applied by TCRdb to the 5' RACE reads, yields one record per CDR3 protein. The repertoire has about 510,000 distinct CDR3 sequences, less than 6% of them found once; the top ten carry around 3.4%. The antigens these receptors bind are not known. Input material: blood, either unsorted or a sorted T cell fraction (not recorded which). All receptors come from a male donor with ankylosing spondylitis.

This clonotype has a count of ten or more. The chain links TRBV24-1 to TRBJ2-3, with 8 bases that match TRBD2. The CDR3 runs 17 residues. Trimming removed 7 bases from V and 5 bases from J; junction bases left unmatched: 16. Germline V gives CDR1 KGHDR, CDR2 SFDVKD. CDR3 DNA sequence: TGTGCCACCAGCAACGGGGGGAGCGGGAGCCATGAAGATACGCAGTATTTT. It encodes CATSNGGSGSHEDTQYF.

The gene calls are TRBV7-2 and TRBJ2-6; D gene uncertain. The CDR3 extends over 15 amino acids. CDR1 is SGHTA and CDR2 is FQGNSA in the germline V gene. V dropped 2 bases and J dropped 4 bases, with 9 bases sitting between them. CDR3 sequence reads: CASSLTPGGANVLTF. The CDR3, as DNA: TGTGCCAGCAGCTTAACGCCTGGGGGGGCCAACGTCCTGACTTTC.

This clonotype was recorded at least ten times. This chain joins TRBV7-8 and TRBJ2-1; TRBD2 agrees at 12 bases. CDR3 length equals 16 residues. J gave up 5 bases and V 5 bases, and 7 bases lay outside the gene matches. Germline values: CDR1 SGHVS, CDR2 FQNEAQ. Here the CDR3 reads CASSRTSGVYHNEQFF. The CDR3, as DNA: TGTGCCAGCAGCAGGACTAGCGGGGTGTATCACAATGAGCAGTTCTTC.

This clonotype was detected ten times or more. The chain joins TRBV4-2 to TRBJ2-7, with 9 bases fitting TRBD2. V was clipped by 0 bases and J by 4 bases; unmatched bases: 7. CDR1 is LGHNA and CDR2 is YNFKEQ in the germline V gene. The length of the CDR3 is 16 residues. The CDR3 nucleotides are TGTGCCAGCAGCCAAGATTTAGCGGGGGTATTTTACGAGCAGTACTTC. Encoded protein: CASSQDLAGVFYEQYF.

This clonotype was detected ten times or more. DNA for the CDR3: TGTGCCACCAGTGACACCGGGACTAGCAAGGTCGAGCAGTACTTC. It codes for CATSDTGTSKVEQYF. This rearrangement joins TRBV24-1 to TRBJ2-7, with 9 bases lining up with TRBD2. The CDR3 spans 15 residues. Germline-derived CDR1 and CDR2 are KGHDR and SFDVKD. J was trimmed by 6 bases and V by 4 bases; bases with no gene match: 9.

This clonotype came up many times. This chain connects TRBV18 to TRBJ1-1, with 11 bases fitting TRBD1. Germline values: CDR1 KGHSH, CDR2 LQKENI. The CDR3 contains 17 residues. V lost 1 base, J lost 3 bases, and 7 bases stayed unmatched. For the CDR3, the DNA is TGTGCCAGCTCACCACGGCGGACAGGGGGCGCGGACACTGAAGCTTTCTTT. It encodes CASSPRRTGGADTEAFF.

As regards this clonotype: This may arise from a read error, as a much more abundant clone is one base away. The CDR3 coding sequence is TGTGCCAGCAGCTTTTGGTGGGGCATGAACACTGAATCTTTCTTT. Amino acids: CASSFWWGMNTESFF. The rearrangement uses TRBV7-2 and TRBJ1-1; possible D gene TRBD1, 5 bases. CDR3 length: 15 amino acids. Germline values: CDR1 SGHTA, CDR2 FQGNSA.

Ten or more counts support this clonotype. The chain has TRBV9 and TRBJ1-1; no clear D. There are 13 residues in the CDR3. Looked up from germline, CDR1 is SGDLS and CDR2 is YYNGEE. The ends were cut back, 3 bases at V and 0 bases at J, with 6 bases in the middle. CDR3 nucleotide sequence: TGTGCCAGCAGCGCCAAAGTGAACACTGAAGCTTTCTTT. It is translated as CASSAKVNTEAFF.

This clonotype has a handful of counts. The rearrangement joins TRBV28 to TRBJ2-2; 10 bases are a match to TRBD1. Germline V CDR1 and CDR2: MDHEN, SYDVKM. V shed 6 bases, J shed 3 bases, and the junction held 10 bases outside the gene matches. This CDR3 has 17 residues. CDR3 DNA sequence: TGTGCCAGCAGGCAGACAGGGGGCAATGGGTACACCGGGGAGCTGTTTTTT. The encoded protein is CASRQTGGNGYTGELFF.

This clonotype has a count of ten or more. CDR3: CSVEGGRRSGIGYTF. CDR3 bases: TGCAGCGTTGAAGGGGGCAGGAGGTCAGGGATCGGCTACACCTTC. This rearrangement joins TRBV29-1 to TRBJ1-2; D possibly corresponds to TRBD1 (5 bases). The CDR3 runs 15 residues. Germline V CDR1 and CDR2: SQVTM, ANQGSEA. The V end was cut by 1 base, the J end by 8 bases, with 20 bases between.

The sample holds a few counts of this clonotype. The rearrangement links TRBV24-1 to TRBJ2-1; D remains unclear. The CDR3 covers 16 residues. CDR1 KGHDR and CDR2 SFDVKD come from the germline V gene. V was trimmed by 7 bases and J by 0 bases, leaving 15 bases between them. CDR3 coding DNA: TGTGCCACCAGGGCTCGGCAGGCAAGCTCCTACAATGAGCAGTTCTTC. As protein: CATRARQASSYNEQFF.

This clonotype was observed many times. The rearrangement uses TRBV5-1 and TRBJ2-3, with D maybe TRBD1 (5 bases). Germline CDR1 is SGHRS and CDR2 is YFSETQ. CDR3 length: 17 residues. The V gene lost 4 bases and the J gene lost 0 bases, with 18 bases spanning the gap. The CDR3 loop reads CASSTTSGSFSTDTQYF. The CDR3 DNA reads TGCGCCAGCAGCACAACTTCAGGGTCCTTTAGCACAGATACGCAGTATTTT.

This clonotype was seen ten or more times. The chain uses TRBV12-3 or TRBV12-4 and TRBJ2-7, with D unresolved. Trimming took 2 bases from V and 7 from J, leaving 12 bases between them. CDR3 length: 13 residues. The CDR3 nucleotides are TGTGCCAGCAGTTTAACCCCCCTGGGGGAGCAGTACTTC. Residues: CASSLTPLGEQYF.

This clonotype was found many times. The V gene is TRBV7-2, the J gene TRBJ2-5; D is uncertain. V shed 4 bases and J shed 7 bases, with 10 bases lying between them. The CDR3 contains 12 residues. CDR1 is SGHTA, CDR2 FQGNSA, per germline. The CDR3 region has the DNA TGTGCCAGCAGCTCACGCTGGGGGACCCAGTACTTC. It translates to CASSSRWGTQYF.

The table lists this clonotype with many counts. The chain couples TRBV6-1 to TRBJ1-2; 9 bases are a match to TRBD1. CDR1 and CDR2 (germline): MNHNS, SASEGT. The CDR3 is 15 amino acids. After removal of 4 bases from V and 3 bases from J, the junction contained 6 bases not matched to a gene. The CDR3: CASSALGQGDYGYTF. CDR3 sequence (DNA): TGTGCCAGCAGTGCTTTGGGACAGGGTGACTATGGCTACACCTTC.

In this sample, this clonotype turned up many times. The chain links TRBV12-3 or TRBV12-4 to TRBJ2-1; D unclear. The CDR3 extends over 14 amino acids. The ends were cut back, 8 bases at V and 6 bases at J, with 17 bases in the middle. CDR3 region: CASSVFPPANEQFF. Written as DNA, the CDR3 is TGTGCCAGCTCAGTTTTCCCCCCTGCCAATGAGCAGTTCTTC.

This clonotype was detected ten times or more. V and J are TRBV20-1 and TRBJ1-1; no clear D. The CDR3 extends over 14 amino acids. Germline CDR1 reads DFQATT; CDR2 reads SNEGSKA (reference sequence). Between the trimmed V and J ends, which lost 6 bases and 3 bases, there was a span of 17 bases. CDR3 nucleotides: TGCAGTGCCAGGACGGTTGCTGAGGACACTGAAGCTTTCTTT. It is translated as CSARTVAEDTEAFF.

This clonotype was counted ten times or more. This chain connects TRBV28 to TRBJ2-7; TRBD1 aligns across 9 bases. The CDR3 contains 15 residues. The germline V gene has CDR1 MDHEN and CDR2 SYDVKM. V dropped 7 bases and J dropped 3; count of bases not matched to a gene: 10. CDR3 nucleotide sequence: TGTGCCAGCACCTTGGGGACAGGGCCCCTCTACGAGCAGTACTTC. It specifies CASTLGTGPLYEQYF.

This chain joins TRBV5-5 and TRBJ2-1, with TRBD2 matching over 9 bases. Trimming at V came to 3 bases and at J to 7 bases, leaving 11 bases not matched to a gene. This CDR3 is 16 amino acids long. CDR1 is SGHKS and CDR2 is YYEKEE in the germline V gene (reference sequence). CDR3 in amino acids: CASSSRNSGSGNEQFF. The CDR3 DNA reads as TGTGCCAGCAGCTCTCGTAATAGCGGGAGTGGTAATGAGCAGTTCTTC.

The chain recombines TRBV6-1 with TRBJ2-3; perhaps TRBD2 as D (5 bases). The CDR3 is 14 amino acids. CDR1 and CDR2 (germline): MNHNS, SASEGT. V was trimmed by 6 bases and J by 5 bases, leaving 15 bases between them. The CDR3 loop reads CASSSENAGDTQYF. Here the CDR3 DNA reads TGTGCCAGCAGCTCAGAGAATGCGGGAGATACGCAGTATTTT.

This chain connects TRBV20-1 to TRBJ2-1; 9 nucleotides line up with TRBD2. Germline assignment: CDR1 DFQATT and CDR2 SNEGSKA (reference sequence). The CDR3 runs 16 residues. V trimming: 2 bases; J trimming: 6 bases; junction bases outside the gene matches: 11. The CDR3 loop reads CSARSPLAGGINEQFF. CDR3 DNA sequence: TGCAGTGCTAGATCCCCCCTCGCGGGAGGGATCAATGAGCAGTTCTTC.

This chain links TRBV7-8 with TRBJ2-4, with 14 bases aligning to TRBD2. CDR3 length: 18 amino acids. The V gene's germline CDR1 is SGHVS and CDR2 FQNEAQ. Trimming cost V 8 bases and J 0 bases; bases outside gene matches: 9. CDR3 residues: CASGPGLAGGLAKNIQYF. CDR3 sequence (DNA): TGTGCCAGCGGTCCAGGACTAGCGGGAGGCCTAGCCAAAAACATTCAGTACTTC.

The chain combines TRBV5-1 with TRBJ2-1; D possibly matches TRBD1 or TRBD2 (5 bases each). The CDR3 has 16 residues. V lost 0 bases to trimming and J lost 3 bases, with 13 bases between them. Germline V gene lookup returns CDR1 SGHRS and CDR2 YFSETQ. The CDR3 DNA follows: TGCGCCAGCAGCTTGGCCCCTGGGGGTCTCTACAATGAGCAGTTCTTC. Residues: CASSLAPGGLYNEQFF.

This clonotype was counted ten times or more. One junction end disagrees with the germline gene, perhaps due to a read error. The chain carries TRBV5-1 and TRBJ1-5; D may be TRBD1 (5 bases). Germline CDR1 is SGHRS and CDR2 is YFSETQ. This CDR3 contains 13 residues. The CDR3 DNA reads as TGTGCCAGCAGCCGGGGGAGCAATCAGCCCCAGCATTTT. Protein: CASSRGSNQPQHF. Based on the CDR3 plus reference TRBV5-1 and TRBJ1-5, the full variable domain is KAGVTQTPRYLIKTRGQQVTLSCSPISGHRSVSWYQQTPGQGLQFLFEYFSETQRNKGNFPGRFSGRQFSNSRSEMNVSTLELGDSALYLCASSRGSNQPQHFGDGTRLSIL.

V and J are TRBV20-1 and TRBJ2-3; D possibly uses TRBD1 or TRBD2 (5 bases each). This CDR3 region has 13 residues. Looked up from germline, CDR1 is DFQATT and CDR2 is SNEGSKA (reference sequence). V lost 5 bases and J lost 3, with 12 bases in between. CDR3 sequence: CSAPGRTTDTQYF. CDR3 sequence (DNA): TGCAGTGCTCCGGGACGGACAACAGATACGCAGTATTTT.

The sample holds many counts of this clonotype. Written as DNA, the CDR3 is TGTGCCAGCAGTGCCCGTCTAGCTCTGGGGTACTTC. It translates to CASSARLALGYF. The V and J genes are TRBV12-3 or TRBV12-4 and TRBJ2-7, with D possibly being TRBD2 (5 bases). This CDR3 comprises 12 residues. Trimming took off 5 bases at V and 12 bases at J, with 17 bases between the two ends.